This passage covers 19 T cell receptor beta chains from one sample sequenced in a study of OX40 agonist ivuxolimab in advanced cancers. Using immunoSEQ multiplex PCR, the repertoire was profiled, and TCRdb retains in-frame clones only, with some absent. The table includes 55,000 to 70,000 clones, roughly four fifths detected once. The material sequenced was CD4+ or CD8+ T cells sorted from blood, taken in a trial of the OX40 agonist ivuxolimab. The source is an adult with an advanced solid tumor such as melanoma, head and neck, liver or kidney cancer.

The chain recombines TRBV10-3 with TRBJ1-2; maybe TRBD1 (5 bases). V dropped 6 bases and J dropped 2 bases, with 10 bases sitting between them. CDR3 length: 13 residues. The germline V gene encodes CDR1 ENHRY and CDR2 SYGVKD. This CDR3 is CAISRDGNYGYTF. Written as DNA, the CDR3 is TGTGCCATCAGCCGGGACGGCAACTATGGCTACACCTTC.

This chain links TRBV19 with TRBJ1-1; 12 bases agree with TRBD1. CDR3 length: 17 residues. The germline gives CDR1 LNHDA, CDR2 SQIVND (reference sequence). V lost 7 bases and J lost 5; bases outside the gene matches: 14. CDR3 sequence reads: CASKGPGTGGGRTEAFF. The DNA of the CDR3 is TGTGCCAGTAAAGGGCCCGGGACAGGGGGCGGGAGGACTGAAGCTTTCTTT.

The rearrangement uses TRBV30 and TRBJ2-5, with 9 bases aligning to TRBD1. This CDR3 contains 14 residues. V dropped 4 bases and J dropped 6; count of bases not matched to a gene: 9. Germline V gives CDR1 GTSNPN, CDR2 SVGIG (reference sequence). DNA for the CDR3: TGTGCCTGGACCCGGGACAGGGCGGTGCAGACCCAGTACTTC. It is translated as CAWTRDRAVQTQYF.

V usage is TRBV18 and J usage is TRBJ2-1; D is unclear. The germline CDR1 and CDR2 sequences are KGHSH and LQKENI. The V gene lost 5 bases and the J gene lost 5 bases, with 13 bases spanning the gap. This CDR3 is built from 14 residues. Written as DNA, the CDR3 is TGTGCCAGCTCATCCATGGCCAGACACAATGAGCAGTTCTTC. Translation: CASSSMARHNEQFF. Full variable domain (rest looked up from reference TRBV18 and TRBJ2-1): NAGVMQNPRHLVRRRGQEARLRCSPMKGHSHVYWYRQLPEEGLKFMVYLQKENIIDESGMPKERFSAEFPKEGPSILRIQQVVRGDSAAYFCASSSMARHNEQFFGPGTRLTVL.

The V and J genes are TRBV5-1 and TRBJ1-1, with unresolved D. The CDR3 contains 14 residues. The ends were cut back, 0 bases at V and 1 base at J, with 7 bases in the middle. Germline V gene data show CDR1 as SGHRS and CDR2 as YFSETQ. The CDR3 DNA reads TGCGCCAGCAGCTTGGAGTCGTGGAACACTGAAGCTTTCTTT. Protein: CASSLESWNTEAFF. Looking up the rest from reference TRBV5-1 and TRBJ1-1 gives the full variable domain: KAGVTQTPRYLIKTRGQQVTLSCSPISGHRSVSWYQQTPGQGLQFLFEYFSETQRNKGNFPGRFSGRQFSNSRSEMNVSTLELGDSALYLCASSLESWNTEAFFGQGTRLTVV.

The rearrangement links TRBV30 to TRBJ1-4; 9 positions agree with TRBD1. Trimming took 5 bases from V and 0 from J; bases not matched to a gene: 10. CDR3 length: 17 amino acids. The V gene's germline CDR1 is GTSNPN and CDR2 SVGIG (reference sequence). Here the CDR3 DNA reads TGTGCCTGGGGTAGGTCCCGGGACAGGGCAACTAATGAAAAACTGTTTTTT. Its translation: CAWGRSRDRATNEKLFF.

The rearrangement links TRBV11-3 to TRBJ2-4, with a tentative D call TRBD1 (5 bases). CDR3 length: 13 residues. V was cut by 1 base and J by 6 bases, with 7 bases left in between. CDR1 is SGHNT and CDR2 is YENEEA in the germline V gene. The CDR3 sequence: CASSLGQGNIQYF. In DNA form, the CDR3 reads TGTGCCAGCAGCTTAGGGCAGGGAAACATTCAGTACTTC.

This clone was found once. In nucleotides, the CDR3 is TGTGCCAGCAGCTCATTACCGGGACAGGGCAACACTGAAGCTTTCTTT. This gives the protein CASSSLPGQGNTEAFF. The V call is TRBV14, the J call TRBJ1-1, with TRBD1 matching over 9 bases. The V and J ends lost 5 bases and 2 bases, in that order; junction bases with no gene match: 9. Looked up from germline, CDR1 is SGHDN and CDR2 is FVKESK. The CDR3 has 16 amino acids.

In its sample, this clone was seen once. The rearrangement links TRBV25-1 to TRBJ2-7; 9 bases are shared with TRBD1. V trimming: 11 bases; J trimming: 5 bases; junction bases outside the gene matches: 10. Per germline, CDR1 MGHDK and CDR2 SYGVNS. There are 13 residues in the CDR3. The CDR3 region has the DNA TGTGCCTGCGATGGGGGACAGGGTGACGAGCAGTACTTC. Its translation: CACDGGQGDEQYF.

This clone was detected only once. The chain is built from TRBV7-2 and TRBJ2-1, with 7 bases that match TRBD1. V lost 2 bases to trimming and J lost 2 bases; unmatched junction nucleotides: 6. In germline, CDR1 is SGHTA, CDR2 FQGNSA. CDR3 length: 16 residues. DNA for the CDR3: TGTGCCAGCAGCTTAAGGAGGCAGGGGGCCTACAATGAGCAGTTCTTC. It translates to CASSLRRQGAYNEQFF.

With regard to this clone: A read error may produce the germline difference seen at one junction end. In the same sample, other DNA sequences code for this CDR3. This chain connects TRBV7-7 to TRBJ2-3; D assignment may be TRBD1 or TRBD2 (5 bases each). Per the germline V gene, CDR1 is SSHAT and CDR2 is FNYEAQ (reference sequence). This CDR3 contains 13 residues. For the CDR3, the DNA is TGTGCTAGCAGCCGGGACAGCACAGATACGCAGTATTTT. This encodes CASSRDSTDTQYF.

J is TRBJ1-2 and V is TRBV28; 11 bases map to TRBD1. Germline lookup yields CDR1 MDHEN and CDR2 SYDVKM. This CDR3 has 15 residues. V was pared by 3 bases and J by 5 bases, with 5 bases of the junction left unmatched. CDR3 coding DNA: TGTGCCAGCAGTTTCAGGGACAGGGGGTGGTATGGCTACACCTTC. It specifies CASSFRDRGWYGYTF.

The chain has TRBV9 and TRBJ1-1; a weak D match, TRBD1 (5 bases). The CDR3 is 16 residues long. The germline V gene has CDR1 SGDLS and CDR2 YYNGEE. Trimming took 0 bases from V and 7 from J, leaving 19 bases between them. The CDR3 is CASSVGLTVGFDEAFF. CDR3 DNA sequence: TGTGCCAGCAGCGTAGGATTGACAGTAGGATTTGATGAAGCTTTCTTT.

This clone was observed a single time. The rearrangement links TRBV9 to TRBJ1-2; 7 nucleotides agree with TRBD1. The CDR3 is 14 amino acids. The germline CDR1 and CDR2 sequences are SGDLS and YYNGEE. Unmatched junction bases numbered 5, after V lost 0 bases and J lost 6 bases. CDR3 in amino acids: CASSVGRGQNGYTF. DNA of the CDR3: TGTGCCAGCAGCGTAGGAAGGGGGCAAAATGGCTACACCTTC.

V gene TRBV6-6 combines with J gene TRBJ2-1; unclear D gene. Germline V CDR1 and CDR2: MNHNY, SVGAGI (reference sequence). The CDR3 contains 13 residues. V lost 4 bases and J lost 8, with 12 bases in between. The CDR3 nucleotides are TGTGCCAGCAGTTTAGGTCTAGGTTATGAGCAGTTCTTC. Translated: CASSLGLGYEQFF.

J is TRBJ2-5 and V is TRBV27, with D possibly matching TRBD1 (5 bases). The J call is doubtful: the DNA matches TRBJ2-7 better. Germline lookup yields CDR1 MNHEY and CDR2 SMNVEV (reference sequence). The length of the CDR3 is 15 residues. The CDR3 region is CASRPDDSPSYEQYF. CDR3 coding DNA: TGTGCCAGCAGACCTGACGACAGTCCCTCCTACGAGCAGTACTTC.

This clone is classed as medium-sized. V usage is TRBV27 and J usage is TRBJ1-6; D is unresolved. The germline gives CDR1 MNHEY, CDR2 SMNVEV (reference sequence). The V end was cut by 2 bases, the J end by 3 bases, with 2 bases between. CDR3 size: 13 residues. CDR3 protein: CASSLIYNSPLHF. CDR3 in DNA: TGTGCCAGCAGTTTAATCTATAATTCACCCCTCCACTTT.

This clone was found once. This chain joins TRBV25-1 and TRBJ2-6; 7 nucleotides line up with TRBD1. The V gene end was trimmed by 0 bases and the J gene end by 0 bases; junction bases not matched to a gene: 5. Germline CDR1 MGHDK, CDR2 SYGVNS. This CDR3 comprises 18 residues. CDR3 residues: CASSEYEGASSGANVLTF. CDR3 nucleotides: TGTGCCAGCAGTGAATACGAGGGGGCGAGCTCTGGGGCCAACGTCCTGACTTTC.

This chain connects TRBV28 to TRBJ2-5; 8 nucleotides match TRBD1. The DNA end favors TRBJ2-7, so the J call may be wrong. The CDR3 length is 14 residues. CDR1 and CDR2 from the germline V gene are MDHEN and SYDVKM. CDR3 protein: CASNQDREIYEQYF. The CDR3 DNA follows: TGTGCCAGCAACCAGGACAGGGAAATCTACGAGCAGTACTTC.